The sequence of this T cell receptor (beta chain) was determined in a study of cytomegalovirus exposure and HLA in healthy donors. The assay was immunoSEQ multiplex PCR, and TCRdb's table has in-frame clones only and misses some. Of some 340,000 clones listed, roughly 87% are singletons. Points on this clone: Its antigen remains unknown.

General study findings and limits: As confirmed in vitro, three CMV-associated chains were specific for CMV antigens. It was reportedly the case that the classifier diagnosed cytomegalovirus status with high specificity and sensitivity. First-cohort TCR clusters were later found to tend to co-occur in the approximately 120 validation repertoires. Most observed TCR sequences were rare, whereas some public TCRs were detected in many donors.

The V gene lost 4 bases and the J gene lost 0 bases, with 9 bases spanning the gap. The CDR3 sequence is 14 residues long. The germline V gene has CDR1 MNHNY and CDR2 SVGAGI (reference sequence). What was sequenced was PBMCs. The sequence was obtained from a woman in her 30s in good health and CMV-seropositive. The genes are TRBV6-6 and TRBJ1-1; D is uncertain. CDR3 nucleotides: TGTGCCAGCAGTTTTTCGAATCTGAACACTGAAGCTTTCTTT. It translates to CASSFSNLNTEAFF.